This is a list of T cell receptor beta chains from one sample in a study of T cell responses to AZD1222 COVID-19 vaccine. This table comes from immunoSEQ multiplex PCR, and its TCRdb copy is limited to in-frame clones, with some not included. The sample lists 120,000 or so clones; just over 85% were seen once. The material was peripheral blood, obtained on day 0 of AZD1222 vaccination. The receptors originated from an adult in good health. The CDR3 runs from the conserved cysteine through the conserved F or W. The D gene is left open where the match is weak. For some rows the clone size is stated as once, few or many, or as a class when expanded; others skip it.

>TRBD2|TRBJ2-2|TRBV7-6|.
TGTGCCAGCAGCCTGGGGACTAGCGGAATGAGCGGGGAGCTGTTTTTT
CASSLGTSGMSGELFF
>.|TRBJ2-7|TRBV20-1|.
TGCAGTGCTAGAGAGGCATACGAGCAGTACTTC
CSAREAYEQYF
>.|TRBJ1-2|TRBV5-6|.
TGTGCCAGCAGTCCAGACGGGGGGTATGGCTACACCTTC
CASSPDGGYGYTF
>TRBD1|TRBJ1-5|TRBV2|.
TGTGCCAGCAGTGAAAGGTCGTCAGGGGGCGGCCAGCCCCAGCATTTT
CASSERSSGGGQPQHF
>.|TRBJ2-1|TRBV28|.
TGTGCCACCTCCTCCCACGGGGCGAACTACAATGAGCAGTTCTTC
CATSSHGANYNEQFF
>.|TRBJ1-5|TRBV5-6|once
TGTGCCAGCAGTAATCGACAGTGGGGGAATCAGCCCCAGCATTTT
CASSNRQWGNQPQHF
>.|TRBJ1-1|TRBV2|.
TGTGCCAGGGCGAAAGAGTCGGGTGGGAACACTGAAGCTTTCTTT
CARAKESGGNTEAFF
>.|TRBJ2-1|TRBV18|.
TGTGCCAGCTCATCGGGACCGAGCTCCTACAATGAGCAGTTCTTC
CASSSGPSSYNEQFF
>.|TRBJ1-4|TRBV3-1/TRBV3-2|.
TGTGCCAGCAGCCAAGTTGGCCAGGGTGTTGAAAAACTGTTTTTT
CASSQVGQGVEKLFF
>.|TRBJ2-2|TRBV6-4|.
TGTGCCAGCAGTTCTACCCGGGGCGGGGAGCTGTTTTTT
CASSSTRGGELFF
>TRBD1|TRBJ2-1|TRBV3-1/TRBV3-2|.
TGTGCCAGCAGCCAAGAAACGAGGGGGCTCTACAATGAGCAGTTCTTC
CASSQETRGLYNEQFF
>TRBD2|TRBJ2-2|TRBV4-1|.
TGCGCCAGCAGCCACGAGCCGTCGGGAGGGGGCGGGGAGCTGTTTTTT
CASSHEPSGGGGELFF
>TRBD2|TRBJ2-3|TRBV5-1|.
TGCGCCAGCAGCCGCCCTAGCGGGGGGTTTACAGATACGCAGTATTTT
CASSRPSGGFTDTQYF
>TRBD1|TRBJ1-4|TRBV18|.
TGTGCCAGCTCACCGCGCCAGGGACAGGTGGTCGAAAAACTGTTTTTT
CASSPRQGQVVEKLFF
>.|TRBJ1-4|TRBV12-3/TRBV12-4|.
TGTGCCAGCAGTTTTGGCGAAAAACTGTTTTTT
CASSFGEKLFF
>.|TRBJ2-5|TRBV19|.
TGTGCCAGTTCTTTTGGGGGGCTCGGGGAGACCCAGTACTTC
CASSFGGLGETQYF
>TRBD2|TRBJ2-1|TRBV7-3|.
TGTGCCAGCAGCCCGTCAGCGGGAGGGCCGAATGAGCAGTTCTTC
CASSPSAGGPNEQFF
>TRBD2|TRBJ2-7|TRBV5-1|.
TGCGCCAGCAGCTTGGACCTAGCGGGGGTGCAATACTTC
CASSLDLAGVQYF
>TRBD1|TRBJ1-1|TRBV27|once
TGTGCCAGCAGCCCAACCGGGACAGGGGGCCCCCCCCATGAAGCTTTCTTT
CASSPTGTGGPPHEAFF
>.|TRBJ1-2|TRBV6-5|.
TGTGCCAGCAGTTACAGGGCCGCCGGAGGCTACACCTTC
CASSYRAAGGYTF
>.|TRBJ2-7|TRBV7-3|.
TGTGCCAGCAGTTTGGGACAACTCAGCTCCTACGAGCAGTACTTC
CASSLGQLSSYEQYF
>TRBD1|TRBJ2-1|TRBV9|once
TGTGCCAGCAGCGTAGAAGGGACAGGGCCTTACAATGAGCAGTTCTTC
CASSVEGTGPYNEQFF
>TRBD1|TRBJ2-5|TRBV27|once
TGTGCCAGCAGTCCCCACAGGGGGCAGGGGGAGACCCAGTACTTC
CASSPHRGQGETQYF
>.|TRBJ1-5|TRBV7-8|once
TGTGCCAGCAGCAAAAGGGAGGGTCAGCCCCAGCATTTT
CASSKREGQPQHF
>.|TRBJ2-3|TRBV5-1|.
TGCGCCAGCAGCTTGAATCGGGGGGCCACAGATACGCAGTATTTT
CASSLNRGATDTQYF
>.|TRBJ1-1|TRBV5-4|once
TGTGCCAGCAGCTCTGAGGGGATCAGGGGGAACACTGAAGCTTTCTTT
CASSSEGIRGNTEAFF
>.|TRBJ2-5|TRBV28|.
TGTGCCAGCAGTCCCACGGGTCTAGCGACCGAGACCCAGTACTTC
CASSPTGLATETQYF
>TRBD1|TRBJ2-5|TRBV27|.
TGTGCCAGCAGTCCACTGGGACAGGGACGGCGGGAGACCCAGTACTTC
CASSPLGQGRRETQYF
>.|TRBJ2-7|TRBV7-9|.
TGTGCCAGCAGCTTAGTGGACAGAACCTACGAGCAGTACTTC
CASSLVDRTYEQYF
>TRBD2|TRBJ2-1|TRBV11-3|.
TGTGCCAGCAGCTTAGGCTCCGGACTAGCGAAAGGGGGTGAGCAGTTCTTC
CASSLGSGLAKGGEQFF
>.|TRBJ1-5|TRBV6-1|once
TGTGCCAGCAGTGCCCACCGGGACAAATTTTTGTATCAGCCCCAGCATTTT
CASSAHRDKFLYQPQHF
>TRBD1|TRBJ1-2|TRBV19|few
TGTGCCAGTAACCAGCAACAGGGGAACTATGGCTACACCTTC
CASNQQQGNYGYTF
>.|TRBJ1-5|TRBV18|once
TGTGCCAGCTCACCATCGGACAGCCTCAATCAGCCCCAGCATTTT
CASSPSDSLNQPQHF
>TRBD1|TRBJ2-7|TRBV30|.
TGTGCCTCAATGGGGGACAGGGCCTACGAGCAGTACTTC
CASMGDRAYEQYF
>.|TRBJ1-1|TRBV6-5|.
TGTGCCAGCAGCAGGGTAGGCACTGAAGCTTTCTTT
CASSRVGTEAFF
>.|TRBJ2-2|TRBV12-3/TRBV12-4|.
TGTGCCAGCAGACACACCGGGGAGCTGTTTTTT
CASRHTGELFF
>.|TRBJ2-5|TRBV23-1|.
TGCGCCAGCGGATACAGGGAGGGAGAGACCCAGTACTTC
CASGYREGETQYF
>.|TRBJ2-1|TRBV7-3|.
TGTGCCAGCAGCTTAAGACAGGAGGGGAATGAGCAGTTCTTC
CASSLRQEGNEQFF
>.|TRBJ2-7|TRBV5-4|.
TGTGCCAGCAGCTTAATCGGGACACTTTCCTACGAGCAGTACTTC
CASSLIGTLSYEQYF
>TRBD1|TRBJ2-7|TRBV28|.
TGTGCCAGCAGTTCCGGGAGGGGGACAGGGGCGTACGAGCAGTACTTC
CASSSGRGTGAYEQYF
>TRBD2|TRBJ2-7|TRBV10-3|.
TGTGCCACCCGGAGCGGGAGCCAAGGCTACGAGCAGTACTTC
CATRSGSQGYEQYF
>TRBD2|TRBJ2-3|TRBV10-3|.
TGTGCCATCAGTCCCGGGACTAGCGGTGGGTCAGATACGCAGTATTTT
CAISPGTSGGSDTQYF
>TRBD2|TRBJ2-4|TRBV18|.
TGTGCCAGCTCACCCGCGACTAGCGGGCCCCTAGCCAAAAACATTCAGTACTTC
CASSPATSGPLAKNIQYF
>.|TRBJ2-7|TRBV21-1|.
TGTGCCAGCCCTCTCGGTGTGGACGAGCAGTACTTC
CASPLGVDEQYF
>.|TRBJ2-7|TRBV4-3|.
TGCGCCAGCAGCCCACGGGAGAGCTCCTACGAGCAGTACTTC
CASSPRESSYEQYF
>TRBD1|TRBJ1-3|TRBV19|.
TGTGCCAGTAGTATAACGCCGGGACAGGTCCTTTTT
CASSITPGQVLF
>TRBD2|TRBJ2-1|TRBV5-6|.
TGTGCCAGCAGCTTGCGACTAGCGGGGGAGCCGACCTACAATGAGCAGTTCTTC
CASSLRLAGEPTYNEQFF
>.|TRBJ2-7|TRBV3-1/TRBV3-2|.
TGTGCCAGCAGCCGACAGACAGCCTCCTACGAGCAGTACTTC
CASSRQTASYEQYF
>.|TRBJ1-5|TRBV19|.
TGTGCCAGTAGTATCCGGGCCTCACTCAATCAGCCCCAGCATTTT
CASSIRASLNQPQHF
>.|TRBJ1-1|TRBV28|.
TGTGCCAGCAGCCTAGCCTCCGGGGCCCCAGCTGAAGCTTTCTTT
CASSLASGAPAEAFF
>.|TRBJ1-1|TRBV12-3/TRBV12-4|.
TGTGCCAGCAGTTTAGGTGACACTGAAGCTTTCTTT
CASSLGDTEAFF
>.|TRBJ2-7|TRBV5-1|once
TGCGCCAGCCCCCAGGGCAGCTCCTACGAGCAGTACTTC
CASPQGSSYEQYF
>TRBD2|TRBJ2-5|TRBV4-1|.
TGCGCCAGCAGCCATGGGGCGGGAGGTGGGGAGACCCAGTACTTC
CASSHGAGGGETQYF